This T cell receptor (beta chain) comes out of a study of T cells in Graves' hyperthyroidism and ophthalmopathy. Regarding the study as a whole: Ophthalmopathy and stable hyperthyroidism were told apart by a 13 V-J model. Blood held most thyroid clonotypes expanded above 0.001 frequency.

It was RNA transcripts that yielded the amplified TCR beta CDR3 regions. The study used the HTBI primer set for a first-round RT-PCR of the TCR CDR3. TCRdb reprocessed the multiplex PCR reads with MiXCR, giving one entry per CDR3 protein. The repertoire consists of about 270,000 distinct CDR3 sequences, with around a quarter occurring once and the leading ten covering 20% to 30%. Trimming cost V 6 bases and J 9 bases, with 12 bases left between them. There are 13 residues in the CDR3. Germline CDR1 and CDR2: MDHEN and SYDVKM. Turning to this clonotype: Its specificity is unknown.

This receptor was identified in a middle-aged man with Graves' hyperthyroidism that later progressed to Graves' ophthalmopathy. The chain is built from TRBV28 and TRBJ1-6; TRBD1 is a possible D gene (6 bases). Sequencing was done on a sample of blood. CDR3 protein: CASSLDRGSPLHF. The CDR3 region has the DNA TGTGCCAGCAGCTTGGACAGAGGTTCACCCCTCCACTTT.